This T cell receptor (beta chain) was observed in a study of T-cell reconstitution after alpha-beta-depleted transplantation in children. Whole-study findings and limits: T-cell numbers and diversity one year post-transplant derived largely from freshly generated T cells. Recipient T cells and thymic progenitors that survived were the source of the high TCRbeta diversity seen at day 60 in some patients.

Researchers prepared the TCRbeta library using unique molecular identifiers, the study reports. TCRdb re-derived calls from the PCR reads in MiXCR, one entry per CDR3 protein. This table has 500,000 to 600,000 distinct CDR3 sequences, roughly 27% appearing once. On this clonotype itself: Its specificity is unknown.

This TCR was sampled from a boy younger than two with Wiskott-Aldrich syndrome, due to receive a stem cell transplant. The material sequenced was PBMCs, taken before TCRalphabeta/CD19-depleted stem cell transplant.

CDR3 region: CAISGTAWGSPAQETQYF. CDR3 in DNA: TGTGCCATCAGTGGCACCGCGTGGGGGAGTCCAGCCCAAGAGACCCAGTACTTC. The chain employs TRBV10-3 and TRBJ2-5; possibly TRBD1 or TRBD2 for D (5 bases each). The V end was cut by 4 bases, the J end by 1 base, with 22 bases between. The CDR3 length is 18 residues. Per germline, CDR1 ENHRY and CDR2 SYGVKD.